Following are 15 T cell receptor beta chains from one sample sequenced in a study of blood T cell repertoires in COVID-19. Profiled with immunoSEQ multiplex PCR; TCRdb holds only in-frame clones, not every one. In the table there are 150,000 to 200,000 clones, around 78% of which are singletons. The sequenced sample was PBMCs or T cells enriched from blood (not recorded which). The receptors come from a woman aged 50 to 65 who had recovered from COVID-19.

The CDR3 here is CASSQQPRGRNEKLFF. The CDR3 DNA reads as TGTGCCAGCTCACAACAGCCCAGGGGGCGGAATGAAAAACTGTTTTTT. The chain carries TRBV18 and TRBJ1-4, with 8 positions matching TRBD1. V was pared by 4 bases and J by 5 bases, with 9 bases of the junction left unmatched. CDR3 length: 16 residues. Germline values: CDR1 KGHSH, CDR2 LQKENI.

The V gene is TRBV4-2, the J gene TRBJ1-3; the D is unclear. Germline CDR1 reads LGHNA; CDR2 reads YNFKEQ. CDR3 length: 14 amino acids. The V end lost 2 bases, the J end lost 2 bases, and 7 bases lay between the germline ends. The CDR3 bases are TGTGCCAGCAGCCAAAAGCTTGCTGGAAACACCATATATTTT. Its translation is CASSQKLAGNTIYF.

In nucleotides, the CDR3 is TGTGCCAGCAGTAAATCCGCAGCCTACGAGCAGTACGTC. This encodes CASSKSAAYEQYV. The chain uses TRBV12-3 or TRBV12-4 and TRBJ2-7; D call uncertain. Trimming took off 5 bases at V and 2 bases at J, with 10 bases between the two ends. The CDR3 loop spans 13 amino acids.

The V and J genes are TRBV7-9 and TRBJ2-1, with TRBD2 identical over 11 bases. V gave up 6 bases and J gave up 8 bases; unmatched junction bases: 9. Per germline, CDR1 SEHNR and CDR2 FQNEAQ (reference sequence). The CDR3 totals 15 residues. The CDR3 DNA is TGTGCCAGCAGTCCACCGGGACTAGCGGCTCATGAGCAGTTCTTC. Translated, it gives CASSPPGLAAHEQFF. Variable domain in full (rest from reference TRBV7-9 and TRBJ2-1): DTGVSQNPRHKITKRGQNVTFRCDPISEHNRLYWYRQTLGQGPEFLTYFQNEAQLEKSRLLSDRFSAERPKGSFSTLEIQRTEQGDSAMYLCASSPPGLAAHEQFFGPGTRLTVL.

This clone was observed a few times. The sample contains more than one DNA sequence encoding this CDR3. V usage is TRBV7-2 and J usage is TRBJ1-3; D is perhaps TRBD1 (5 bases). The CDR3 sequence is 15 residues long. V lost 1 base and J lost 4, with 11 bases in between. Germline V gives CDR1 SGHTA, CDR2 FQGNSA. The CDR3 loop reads CASSLDGGSGNTIYF. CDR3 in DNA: TGTGCCAGCAGCTTAGATGGGGGGTCAGGAAACACCATATATTTT.

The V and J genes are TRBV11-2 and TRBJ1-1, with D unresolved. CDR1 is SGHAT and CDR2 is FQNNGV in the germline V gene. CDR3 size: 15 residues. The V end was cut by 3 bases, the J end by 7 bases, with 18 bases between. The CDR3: CASSFRPPPGVEAFF. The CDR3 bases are TGTGCCAGCAGCTTCCGTCCCCCCCCAGGCGTTGAAGCTTTCTTT.

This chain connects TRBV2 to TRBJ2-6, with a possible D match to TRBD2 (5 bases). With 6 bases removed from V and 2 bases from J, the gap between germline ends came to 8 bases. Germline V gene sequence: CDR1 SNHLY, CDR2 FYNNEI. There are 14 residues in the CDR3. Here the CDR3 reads CASSWETGANVLTF. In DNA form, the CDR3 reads TGTGCCAGCAGCTGGGAGACTGGGGCCAACGTCCTGACTTTC.

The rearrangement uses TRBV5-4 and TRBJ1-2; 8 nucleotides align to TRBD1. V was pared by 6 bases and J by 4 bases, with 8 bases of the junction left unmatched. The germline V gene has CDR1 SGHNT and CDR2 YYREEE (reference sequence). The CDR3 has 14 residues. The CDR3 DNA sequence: TGTGCCAGCACCTCCGGGACAGGTATCTATGGCTACACCTTC. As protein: CASTSGTGIYGYTF.

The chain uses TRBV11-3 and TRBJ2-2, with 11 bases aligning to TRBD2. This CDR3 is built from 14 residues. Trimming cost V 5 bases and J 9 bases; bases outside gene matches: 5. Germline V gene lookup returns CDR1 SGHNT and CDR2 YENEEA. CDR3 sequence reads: CASSAPSGRRELFF. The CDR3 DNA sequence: TGTGCCAGCAGCGCCCCTAGCGGGAGGAGGGAGCTGTTTTTT.

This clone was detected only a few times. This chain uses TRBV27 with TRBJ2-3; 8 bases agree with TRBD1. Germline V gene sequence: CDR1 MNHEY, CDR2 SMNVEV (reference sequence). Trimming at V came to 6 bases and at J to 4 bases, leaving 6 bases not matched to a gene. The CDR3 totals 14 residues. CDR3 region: CASRLGQVADTQYF. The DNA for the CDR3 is TGTGCCAGCAGATTGGGACAGGTGGCAGATACGCAGTATTTT.

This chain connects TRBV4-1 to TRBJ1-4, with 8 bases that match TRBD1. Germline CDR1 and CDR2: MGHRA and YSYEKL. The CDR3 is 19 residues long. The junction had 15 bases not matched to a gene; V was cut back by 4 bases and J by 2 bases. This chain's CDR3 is CASSPERTGFGGTNEKLFF. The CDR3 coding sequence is TGCGCCAGCAGCCCAGAACGGACAGGGTTCGGGGGCACTAATGAAAAACTGTTTTTT.

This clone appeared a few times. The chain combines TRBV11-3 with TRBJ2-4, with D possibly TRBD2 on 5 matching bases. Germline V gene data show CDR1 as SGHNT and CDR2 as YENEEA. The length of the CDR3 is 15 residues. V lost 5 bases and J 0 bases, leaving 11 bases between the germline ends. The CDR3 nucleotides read TGTGCCAGCAGCCGGGGAGCACTAGCCAAAAACATTCAGTACTTC. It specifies CASSRGALAKNIQYF.

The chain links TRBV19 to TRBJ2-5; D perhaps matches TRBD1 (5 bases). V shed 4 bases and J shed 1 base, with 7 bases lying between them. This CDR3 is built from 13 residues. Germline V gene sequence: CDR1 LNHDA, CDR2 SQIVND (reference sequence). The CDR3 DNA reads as TGTGCCAGTAGTACCAGGGCCCAAGAGACCCAGTACTTC. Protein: CASSTRAQETQYF.

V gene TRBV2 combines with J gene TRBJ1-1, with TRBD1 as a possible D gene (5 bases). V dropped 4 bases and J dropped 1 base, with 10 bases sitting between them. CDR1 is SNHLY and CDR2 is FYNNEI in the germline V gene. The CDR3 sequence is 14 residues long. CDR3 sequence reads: CASSAEGPNTEAFF. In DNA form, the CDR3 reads TGTGCCAGCAGTGCGGAGGGACCGAACACTGAAGCTTTCTTT.

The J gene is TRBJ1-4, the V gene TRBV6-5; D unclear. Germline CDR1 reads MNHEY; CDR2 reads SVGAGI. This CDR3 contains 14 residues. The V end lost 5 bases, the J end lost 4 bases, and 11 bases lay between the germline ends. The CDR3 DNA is TGTGCCAGCAGTCCCGAGGGAGATAATGAAAAACTGTTTTTT. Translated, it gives CASSPEGDNEKLFF.